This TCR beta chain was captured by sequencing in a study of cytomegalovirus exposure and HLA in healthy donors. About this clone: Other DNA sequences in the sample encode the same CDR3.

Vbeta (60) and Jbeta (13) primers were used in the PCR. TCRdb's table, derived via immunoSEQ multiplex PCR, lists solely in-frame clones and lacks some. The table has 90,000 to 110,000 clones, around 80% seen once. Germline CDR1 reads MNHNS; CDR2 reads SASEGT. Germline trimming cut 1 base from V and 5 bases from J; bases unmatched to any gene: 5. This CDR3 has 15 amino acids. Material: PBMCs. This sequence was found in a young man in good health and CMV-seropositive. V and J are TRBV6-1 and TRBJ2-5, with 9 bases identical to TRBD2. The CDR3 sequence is CASSEEAGGPETQYF. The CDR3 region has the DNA TGTGCCAGCAGTGAAGAGGCGGGGGGGCCGGAGACCCAGTACTTC.